This entry lists 30 T cell receptor beta chains sequenced from one sample in a study of blood T cell repertoires in COVID-19. The assay was immunoSEQ multiplex PCR, and TCRdb's table has in-frame clones only and misses some. Here the sample spans over 150,000 clones, approximately 91% being singletons. Sequenced input: peripheral blood. The receptors here all came from a man aged 18 to 29 with COVID-19, enrolled during active disease.

The chain carries TRBV28 and TRBJ1-2; TRBD1 is a possible D gene (5 bases). Trimming removed 5 bases from V and 4 bases from J, with 11 bases in between. The CDR3 totals 13 residues. The germline CDR1 and CDR2 sequences are MDHEN and SYDVKM. CDR3 bases: TGTGCCAGCAGTCCGCCCGACAGCTATGGCTACACCTTC. Amino acids: CASSPPDSYGYTF.

The chain uses TRBV3-1 (or the pseudogene TRBV3-2) and TRBJ1-2; no clear D gene. The CDR3 has 13 residues. Germline V gene lookup returns CDR1 LGHDT and CDR2 YNNKEL (reference sequence). The V end was cut by 1 base, the J end by 2 bases, with 5 bases between. The CDR3: CASSQGHNYGYTF. Here the CDR3 DNA reads TGTGCCAGCAGCCAAGGACACAACTATGGCTACACCTTC.

The chain's CDR3 is CAAGGDYGYTF. In DNA, the CDR3 is TGTGCCGCGGGGGGGGACTATGGCTACACCTTC. The chain employs TRBV28 and TRBJ1-2, with D perhaps TRBD1 (5 bases). There are 11 residues in the CDR3. Trimming took off 11 bases at V and 3 bases at J, with 10 bases between the two ends. Per germline, CDR1 MDHEN and CDR2 SYDVKM.

J is TRBJ2-2 and V is TRBV2; 10 bases match TRBD1. The J segment lost 5 bases and the V segment lost 7 bases, leaving 4 bases of the junction unmatched. Germline assignment: CDR1 SNHLY and CDR2 FYNNEI. This CDR3 has 14 amino acids. For the CDR3, the DNA is TGTGCCAGCATGGGGACAGGGGTGACCGGGGAGCTGTTTTTT. Amino acid sequence: CASMGTGVTGELFF.

This clone was recorded only once. The CDR3 loop reads CASSPTSGAVYGYTF. The CDR3 bases are TGTGCCAGCAGCCCAACTAGCGGGGCCGTCTATGGCTACACCTTC. This sequence joins TRBV7-2 and TRBJ1-2; D is perhaps TRBD1 (5 bases). The germline gives CDR1 SGHTA, CDR2 FQGNSA. This CDR3 is built from 15 residues. The ends were cut back, 5 bases at V and 4 bases at J, with 17 bases in the middle.

This clone has only one observation. The CDR3 loop reads CASSFSEHEAFF. In DNA form, the CDR3 reads TGTGCCAGCAGTTTTTCCGAACACGAAGCTTTCTTT. The chain joins TRBV12-3 or TRBV12-4 to TRBJ1-1, with D hard to call. The CDR3 spans 12 residues. The V end lost 3 bases, the J end lost 8 bases, and 10 bases lay between the germline ends.

J is TRBJ2-2 and V is TRBV5-5; 7 bases are shared with TRBD1. J gave up 6 bases and V 5 bases, and 10 bases lay outside the gene matches. Germline V gene data show CDR1 as SGHKS and CDR2 as YYEKEE (reference sequence). This CDR3 comprises 15 residues. Here the CDR3 DNA reads TGTGCCAGCAGTTCTACCCGACAGGGATCCGGGGAGCTGTTTTTT. It is translated as CASSSTRQGSGELFF.

The V and J genes are TRBV6-2 or TRBV6-3 and TRBJ2-5; 7 positions match TRBD2. CDR1 MNHEY and CDR2 SVGEGT come from the germline V gene. J lost 5 bases, V lost 2 bases, and 20 bases had no gene match. The CDR3 runs 19 residues. CDR3 residues: CASSYVVGGLSGTSETQYF. CDR3 bases: TGTGCCAGCAGTTACGTGGTCGGTGGGCTGAGCGGGACTTCGGAGACCCAGTACTTC.

V and J are TRBV5-6 and TRBJ2-7; the D gene is possibly TRBD2 (5 bases). V was shortened by 0 bases and J by 6 bases, with 10 bases between the two germline ends. Germline V lookup: CDR1 SGHDT, CDR2 YYEEEE. The CDR3 runs to 13 residues. The DNA of the CDR3 is TGTGCCAGCAGCTTGGGGGCTAGCAGCGAGCAGTACTTC. As protein: CASSLGASSEQYF.

The chain carries TRBV27 and TRBJ2-7; no firm D call. V gave up 1 base and J gave up 0 bases, with 7 bases separating them. The CDR3 sequence is 14 residues long. From germline, CDR1 is MNHEY and CDR2 SMNVEV (reference sequence). As DNA, the CDR3 is TGTGCCAGCAGTTTATATTGGCCCTCCTACGAGCAGTACTTC. Encoded protein: CASSLYWPSYEQYF.

The chain combines TRBV6-5 with TRBJ1-6, with TRBD1 matching 7 bases. Germline V gene lookup returns CDR1 MNHEY and CDR2 SVGAGI. The CDR3 is 13 residues long. Unmatched junction bases numbered 2, after V lost 5 bases and J lost 7 bases. CDR3 DNA sequence: TGTGCCAGCAGTAACAGGGGAAATTCACCCCTCCACTTT. Protein sequence: CASSNRGNSPLHF.

CDR3 nucleotide sequence: TGTGCCAGCAGCGTTAAAGCGGTTCCGGGACGACAGGCGGGAAACACCATATATTTT. Protein: CASSVKAVPGRQAGNTIYF. V and J are TRBV9 and TRBJ1-3; weak D call: TRBD1 (6 bases). Germline V gene data show CDR1 as SGDLS and CDR2 as YYNGEE. The CDR3 is 19 amino acids. Between the trimmed V and J ends, which lost 2 bases and 4 bases, there was a span of 25 bases.

The J gene is TRBJ2-7, the V gene TRBV12-3 or TRBV12-4, with 7 bases lining up with TRBD2. The CDR3 contains 13 residues. V trimming: 7 bases; J trimming: 2 bases; junction bases outside the gene matches: 5. The CDR3 protein is CASTAGVTYEQYF. CDR3 sequence (DNA): TGTGCCAGCACTGCGGGAGTTACCTACGAGCAGTACTTC.

CDR3 bases: TGTGCCAGCAGTGGGGGACAGCAGGAGGTAGAAAAACTGTTTTTT. Residues: CASSGGQQEVEKLFF. This chain connects TRBV6-4 to TRBJ1-4; 7 nucleotides agree with TRBD1. CDR3 length: 15 residues. Per the germline V gene, CDR1 is MRHNA and CDR2 is SNTAGT. J was trimmed by 8 bases and V by 4 bases; bases with no gene match: 10.

This chain uses TRBV12-3 or TRBV12-4 with TRBJ1-2; TRBD1 agrees at 7 bases. J was trimmed by 6 bases and V by 6 bases; bases with no gene match: 7. The CDR3 runs to 13 residues. This chain's CDR3 is CASSWGQFNGYTF. The CDR3, as DNA: TGTGCCAGCAGCTGGGGACAGTTCAATGGCTACACCTTC.

This sequence joins TRBV5-6 and TRBJ2-1, with D uncertain. The CDR3 runs to 15 residues. Germline assignment: CDR1 SGHDT and CDR2 YYEEEE. The V end was cut by 1 base, the J end by 6 bases, with 14 bases between. Here the CDR3 reads CASSLRRLYVNEQFF. Here the CDR3 DNA reads TGTGCCAGCAGCTTGCGCCGACTGTACGTCAATGAGCAGTTCTTC.

The V gene is TRBV7-6, the J gene TRBJ1-3; possibly TRBD1 for D (5 bases). The germline V and J ends were trimmed by 3 bases and 0 bases, with 12 bases remaining between them. The CDR3 sequence is 16 residues long. CDR1 SGHVS and CDR2 FNYEAQ come from the germline V gene. The CDR3 reads CASSFRTPISGNTIYF. CDR3 nucleotide sequence: TGTGCCAGCAGCTTTCGGACACCGATCTCTGGAAACACCATATATTTT.

The rearrangement joins TRBV25-1 to TRBJ2-2; unclear D gene. Germline assignment: CDR1 MGHDK and CDR2 SYGVNS. Trimming cost V 7 bases and J 3 bases, with 6 bases left between them. The CDR3 length is 12 residues. The CDR3 coding sequence is TGTGCCAGCACCTACGACACCGGGGAGCTGTTTTTT. Translating gives CASTYDTGELFF.

V and J are TRBV13 and TRBJ2-7; D unresolved. Germline CDR1 is PRHDT and CDR2 is FYEKMQ (reference sequence). The CDR3 covers 12 residues. V lost 0 bases and J lost 4, with 4 bases in between. CDR3: CASSLGLYEQYF. The CDR3 bases are TGTGCCAGCAGCTTAGGCTTGTACGAGCAGTACTTC.

The genes are TRBV27 and TRBJ2-1, with 7 bases that match TRBD2. V shed 7 bases and J 10 bases; nucleotides not matched to a gene: 13. Germline-derived CDR1 and CDR2 are MNHEY and SMNVEV (reference sequence). There are 14 residues in the CDR3. The CDR3 bases are TGTGCCAGCACCTTCCTGTGGGGGGGTGAGGAGCAGTTCTTC. As protein: CASTFLWGGEEQFF.

This chain joins TRBV27 and TRBJ2-2; D gene unclear. Trimming took 4 bases from V and 8 from J, leaving 8 bases between them. The CDR3 spans 12 residues. From germline, CDR1 is MNHEY and CDR2 SMNVEV (reference sequence). This CDR3 reads CASSSLMGELFF. The CDR3 DNA is TGTGCCAGCAGTTCTCTTATGGGGGAGCTGTTTTTT.

The genes are TRBV6-6 and TRBJ1-5, with 11 bases that match TRBD1. The CDR3 consists of 16 residues. Germline V CDR1 and CDR2: MNHNY, SVGAGI (reference sequence). V shed 3 bases and J 6 bases; nucleotides not matched to a gene: 7. CDR3 DNA sequence: TGTGCCAGCAGTTATGGACAGGGGGCTAGTTTTCAGCCCCAGCATTTT. Translating it yields CASSYGQGASFQPQHF.

This chain connects TRBV7-2 to TRBJ2-7; 9 nucleotides line up with TRBD2. The CDR3 has 17 amino acids. V trimming: 0 bases; J trimming: 2 bases; junction bases outside the gene matches: 8. Germline CDR1 reads SGHTA; CDR2 reads FQGNSA. CDR3 coding DNA: TGTGCCAGCAGCTTAGCGGAACGCGGGAGGGCCCCCTACGAGCAGTACTTC. This sequence encodes CASSLAERGRAPYEQYF.

Notes on this clone: The identical CDR3 is also encoded by other nucleotide sequences in the sample. This chain links TRBV4-1 with TRBJ2-7; 10 nucleotides agree with TRBD2. V dropped 1 base and J dropped 0; count of bases not matched to a gene: 0. The CDR3 length is 15 residues. Germline loops: CDR1 MGHRA, CDR2 YSYEKL. The CDR3 DNA sequence: TGCGCCAGCAGCCAAGCTAGCGGGAGCTCCTACGAGCAGTACTTC. Its protein product is CASSQASGSSYEQYF.

This chain joins TRBV4-2 and TRBJ2-1, with a tentative D call TRBD2 (7 bases). Trimming removed 0 bases at V and 7 bases at J, with 13 bases between. This CDR3 spans 15 amino acids. Looked up from germline, CDR1 is LGHNA and CDR2 is YNFKEQ. DNA of the CDR3: TGTGCCAGCAGCCAAGAGGAGGGGGGGAGGAATGAGCAGTTCTTC. Its translation is CASSQEEGGRNEQFF.

The J gene is TRBJ2-4, the V gene TRBV24-1; 11 bases line up with TRBD2. The germline CDR1 and CDR2 sequences are KGHDR and SFDVKD. V trimming: 2 bases; J trimming: 9 bases; junction bases outside the gene matches: 8. The CDR3 runs to 16 residues. The DNA for the CDR3 is TGTGCCACCAGTGATTCGCGCACTAGCGGGGGCCTCATTCAGTACTTC. Translated: CATSDSRTSGGLIQYF.

J is TRBJ2-2 and V is TRBV5-5, with 10 bases aligning to TRBD1. With 0 bases clipped from V and 4 bases from J, the junction kept 0 bases outside the gene matches. CDR1 and CDR2 from the germline V gene are SGHKS and YYEKEE (reference sequence). The CDR3 consists of 15 residues. CDR3 sequence reads: CASSLGTGGTGELFF. For the CDR3, the DNA is TGTGCCAGCAGCTTGGGGACAGGGGGCACCGGGGAGCTGTTTTTT.

A word on this clone: A junction boundary mismatches the germline segment, possibly from a read error. The chain is built from TRBV27 and TRBJ1-4, with D perhaps matching TRBD1 (5 bases). Germline V gene lookup returns CDR1 MNHEY and CDR2 SMNVEV (reference sequence). The CDR3 loop spans 14 amino acids. CDR3 nucleotides: TGTGCCAGCAGTTCCCGGCAGGGTGGCGAAAAACTGCTTTTT. Translation gives CASSSRQGGEKLLF.

This clone was observed a handful of times. The chain recombines TRBV6-5 with TRBJ2-7; 7 bases match TRBD1. CDR3 length: 12 amino acids. Germline CDR1 is MNHEY and CDR2 is SVGAGI. J was trimmed by 2 bases and V by 7 bases; bases with no gene match: 2. The CDR3 nucleotides read TGTGCCAGCACCGGGACAGCCTACGAGCAGTACTTC. This encodes CASTGTAYEQYF.

This chain links TRBV11-2 with TRBJ2-1; 11 positions match TRBD2. From germline, CDR1 is SGHAT and CDR2 FQNNGV. Trimming cost V 4 bases and J 9 bases; bases outside gene matches: 8. The length of the CDR3 is 15 residues. In nucleotides, the CDR3 is TGTGCCAGCAGCTATAGCGGGAGGGCCGTAAGTGAGCAGTTCTTC. Its translation is CASSYSGRAVSEQFF.